What follows describes a single T cell receptor beta chain. Its cognate antigen is unknown. Germline V CDR1 and CDR2: LGHNT, FRNRAP. With V trimmed by 1 base and J by 6 bases, 5 bases remained unmatched. The CDR3 is 14 amino acids. These data originate in a study of cytomegalovirus exposure and HLA in healthy donors. Study overall: A later analysis reported the 100 to 150 validation repertoires used the same platform as the approximately 660 first-cohort repertoires. The study, taken as a whole, reports: Per published reports, the classifier diagnosed cytomegalovirus status with high specificity and sensitivity. The authors enumerated over 150 TCR beta chains as linked to cytomegalovirus.

Generated by immunoSEQ multiplex PCR, the TCRdb table keeps only in-frame clones and is missing some. The sample has 82,000 or so clones; 90% to 95% are singletons. These donors were members of the roughly 120-subject validation cohort, a group separate from the approximately 620-subject first cohort. The V and J genes are TRBV12-5 and TRBJ1-2, with 7 positions matching TRBD1. Sequencing was performed on PBMCs. The TCR sequence derives from a woman under 30 in good health and CMV-seronegative. In DNA, the CDR3 is TGTGCTAGTGGTTTGGACAGACAGGGACATGGCTACACCTTC. Translated, it gives CASGLDRQGHGYTF.